Shown below are 14 T cell receptor beta chains from a single sample sequenced in a study of blood T cells in healthy people across ages. Combining a sample-barcoded 5' primer with a J-beta primer mix, a second PCR ran for 7 to 11 cycles. One entry per CDR3 protein results from TCRdb running MiXCR on the 5' RACE reads. Altogether nearly 800,000 distinct CDR3 sequences are present, 20% to 25% being singletons, with the ten largest covering roughly 3.5%. This same sample was also part of a study on T cells of mothers and their children.

Sequenced: blood. The source of these receptors is a boy between 10 and 17 years old in good health.

The J gene is TRBJ2-5, the V gene TRBV19; either TRBD1 or TRBD2 may fit D (7 bases each). CDR1 and CDR2 from the germline V gene are LNHDA and SQIVND (reference sequence). The length of the CDR3 is 13 residues. The V gene lost 6 bases and the J gene lost 4 bases, with 12 bases spanning the gap. CDR3 coding DNA: TGTGCCAGTAGGCCCAGGGGGGGAGAGACCCAGTACTTC. Its protein product is CASRPRGGETQYF.

A note on this clonotype: Relative to the germline gene, one junction end is altered; a read error may explain this. The V and J genes are TRBV29-1 and TRBJ1-3; no clear D. The CDR3 consists of 12 residues. Per the germline V gene, CDR1 is SQVTM and CDR2 is ANQGSEA. CDR3 protein: CGVESLGNTIYF. As DNA, the CDR3 is TGCGGCGTTGAAAGCCTTGGAAACACCATATATTTT.

In its sample, this clonotype was seen a few times. The chain employs TRBV5-1 and TRBJ2-3; 9 bases align to TRBD1. CDR3 length equals 16 residues. The germline CDR1 and CDR2 sequences are SGHRS and YFSETQ. V gave up 4 bases and J gave up 2 bases; unmatched junction bases: 8. This CDR3 reads CASSPPGQGTTDTQYF. The DNA of the CDR3 is TGCGCCAGCAGCCCACCGGGACAGGGCACCACAGATACGCAGTATTTT.

The V gene is TRBV20-1, the J gene TRBJ1-5; D not resolved. V was trimmed by 6 bases and J by 7 bases, leaving 22 bases between them. The germline gives CDR1 DFQATT, CDR2 SNEGSKA (reference sequence). The CDR3 extends over 15 amino acids. As DNA, the CDR3 is TGCAGTGCCCCGCAGTTCGGCTCTTCGGACCAGCCCCAGCATTTT. It encodes CSAPQFGSSDQPQHF.

The sample holds a few counts of this clonotype. The chain recombines TRBV9 with TRBJ2-5; possibly TRBD1 for D (5 bases). The end of the DNA aligns better with TRBJ2-7, so the J call may be wrong. The CDR3 totals 14 residues. Germline-derived CDR1 and CDR2 are SGDLS and YYNGEE. CDR3 protein: CASSIQGTSYEQYF. The CDR3 DNA reads as TGTGCCAGCAGCATCCAGGGAACCTCCTACGAGCAGTACTTC.

The gene calls are TRBV27 and TRBJ2-5; 8 bases are shared with TRBD2. The J call may be incorrect, as the DNA end agrees better with TRBJ2-7. The CDR3 covers 14 residues. CDR1 and CDR2 (germline): MNHEY, SMNVEV (reference sequence). For the CDR3, the DNA is TGTGCCAGCAGTTACGCGGCGGGAGGAGGCGAGCAGTACTTC. This translates into CASSYAAGGGEQYF.

This clonotype occurred a few times. The chain links TRBV6-2 or TRBV6-3 to TRBJ2-1; D might be TRBD2 (6 bases). CDR1 is MNHEY and CDR2 is SVGEGT in the germline V gene. Trimming removed 3 bases at V and 5 bases at J, with 14 bases between. The CDR3 spans 15 residues. CDR3 sequence (DNA): TGTGCCAGCAGTTATCCTTTATCGGGGGACAATGAGCAGTTCTTC. Its translation: CASSYPLSGDNEQFF.

This clonotype came up a few times. The chain joins TRBV4-2 to TRBJ2-7; D might be TRBD1 or TRBD2, each matching 5 bases. From germline, CDR1 is LGHNA and CDR2 YNFKEQ. V was clipped by 2 bases and J by 2 bases, with 19 bases between them. There are 17 residues in the CDR3. CDR3 residues: CASSQSALGVLTYEQYF. The CDR3 DNA follows: TGTGCCAGCAGCCAATCCGCGCTGGGGGTGCTTACCTACGAGCAGTACTTC.

This clonotype was detected only a few times. The rearrangement uses TRBV9 and TRBJ2-5; the D is unclear. CDR1 is SGDLS and CDR2 is YYNGEE in the germline V gene. The CDR3 runs 14 residues. V lost 4 bases and J lost 3, with 13 bases in between. As DNA, the CDR3 is TGTGCCAGCAGCCCCCGGCATGCTGAAGAGACCCAGTACTTC. Protein product: CASSPRHAEETQYF.

CDR3 nucleotide sequence: TGTGCCAGCAGTTTCTTTAGAGCCAACGTCCTGACTTTC. Translation: CASSFFRANVLTF. The J gene is TRBJ2-6, the V gene TRBV28; D remains ambiguous. The CDR3 covers 13 residues. V shed 3 bases and J shed 7 bases, with 7 bases lying between them. Germline CDR1 and CDR2: MDHEN and SYDVKM.

This chain links TRBV9 with TRBJ2-7; the match to TRBD1 covers 8 bases. The J segment lost 2 bases and the V segment lost 2 bases, leaving 9 bases of the junction unmatched. The CDR3 is 16 residues long. CDR1 is SGDLS, CDR2 YYNGEE, per germline. The CDR3 region has the DNA TGTGCCAGCAGCGTGCGGGACAGGACCACCACCTACGAGCAGTACTTC. This encodes CASSVRDRTTTYEQYF.

This clonotype was seen a handful of times. The chain recombines TRBV6-2 or TRBV6-3 with TRBJ2-5, with 9 bases identical to TRBD1. Judging by the DNA end, TRBJ2-7 fits better; the J call may be wrong. CDR1 and CDR2 (germline): MNHEY, SVGEGT. The length of the CDR3 is 16 residues. The CDR3 DNA follows: TGTGCCAGCAGGCCCCGGGACAGGGCAACTTCCTACGAGCAGTACTTC. Protein: CASRPRDRATSYEQYF.

The chain has TRBV5-1 and TRBJ1-2, with D possibly matching TRBD1 (6 bases). The germline V gene has CDR1 SGHRS and CDR2 YFSETQ. This CDR3 contains 14 residues. Trimming removed 0 bases at V and 8 bases at J, with 14 bases between. CDR3 loop: CASSLEGVLGGYTF. CDR3 coding DNA: TGCGCCAGCAGCTTGGAGGGGGTCTTGGGAGGCTACACCTTC.

The chain recombines TRBV5-5 with TRBJ1-2; 8 bases line up with TRBD1. The ends lost 4 bases at V and 6 bases at J; junction bases unmatched: 11. The CDR3 is 15 amino acids. CDR1 and CDR2 (germline): SGHKS, YYEKEE (reference sequence). CDR3 nucleotide sequence: TGTGCCAGCAGCCGACAATCAGGGGGCGTAGATGGCTACACCTTC. Translated, it gives CASSRQSGGVDGYTF.